A single sample gave rise to the 14 T cell receptor beta chains below, sequenced in a study of blood T cell repertoires in COVID-19 (dated by TCRdb to the early 2020s). Libraries were constructed by the immunoSEQ multiplex PCR assay. TCRdb carries this immuneACCESS record with in-frame sequences only. Its versions omit some clonotypes, under half of them owing to an unresolved V gene in the studies checked, with the rest unexplained. This sample gives 200,000 to 250,000 clones in total; roughly nine tenths of them show up just once. The ten largest clones add up to roughly 2% of the sample. The sequenced sample was peripheral blood. The receptors here all came from a man aged 35 to 55 with active or convalescent COVID-19.

The gene calls are TRBV24-1 and TRBJ1-4; D call uncertain. The germline V gene has CDR1 KGHDR and CDR2 SFDVKD. Trimming stripped 5 bases from V and 5 bases from J, with 11 bases between. The CDR3 length is 14 residues. In nucleotides, the CDR3 is TGTGCCACCAGTGGGTTGCCCCTAAATGAAAAACTGTTTTTT. It translates to CATSGLPLNEKLFF.

J is TRBJ1-1 and V is TRBV28; D may be TRBD1 (6 bases). The V end lost 5 bases, the J end lost 10 bases, and 11 bases lay between the germline ends. Germline V CDR1 and CDR2: MDHEN, SYDVKM. CDR3 size: 11 residues. CDR3 nucleotide sequence: TGTGCCAGCAGTATAGGGGGGGGAGCTTTCTTT. It encodes CASSIGGGAFF.

The V call is TRBV16, the J call TRBJ1-5; D gene ambiguous. The ends were cut back, 1 base at V and 6 bases at J, with 4 bases in the middle. The CDR3 totals 12 residues. Per germline, CDR1 KGHSY and CDR2 FQNENV. Here the CDR3 DNA reads TGTGCCAGCAGCCAATTAATTCAGCCCCAGCATTTT. Translating gives CASSQLIQPQHF.

DNA for the CDR3: TGTGCCAGCAGACTGGGACAGGGGGTCTATGAGCAGTTCTTC. This codes for CASRLGQGVYEQFF. The gene calls are TRBV6-4 and TRBJ2-1, with TRBD1 matching over 11 bases. V shed 6 bases and J 8 bases; nucleotides not matched to a gene: 6. Germline V gene sequence: CDR1 MRHNA, CDR2 SNTAGT. This CDR3 has 14 residues.

The V call is TRBV30, the J call TRBJ2-7, with 7 bases lining up with TRBD1. Unmatched junction bases numbered 8, after V lost 3 bases and J lost 0 bases. The CDR3 consists of 15 residues. CDR1 GTSNPN and CDR2 SVGIG come from the germline V gene (reference sequence). CDR3 loop: CAWSGKTGSSYEQYF. DNA for the CDR3: TGTGCCTGGAGCGGGAAGACAGGGAGCTCCTACGAGCAGTACTTC.

V is TRBV28 and J is TRBJ2-3, with 11 bases lining up with TRBD2. CDR3 length: 16 residues. Germline V gene lookup returns CDR1 MDHEN and CDR2 SYDVKM. J lost 3 bases, V lost 0 bases, and 2 bases had no gene match. CDR3 nucleotide sequence: TGTGCCAGCAGTTTATGGACTAGCGGGAAAACAGATACGCAGTATTTT. Translated: CASSLWTSGKTDTQYF.

This sequence joins TRBV4-1 and TRBJ1-5; a weak D match, TRBD1 (5 bases). This CDR3 has 15 amino acids. The V gene's germline CDR1 is MGHRA and CDR2 YSYEKL. The V and J ends lost 1 base and 6 bases respectively, with 13 bases between them. CDR3 coding DNA: TGCGCCAGCAGCCAAGGGGCAGGGTGGGGTCAGCCCCAGCATTTT. Its protein is CASSQGAGWGQPQHF.

The chain carries TRBV10-3 and TRBJ1-5; D remains ambiguous. CDR1 is ENHRY and CDR2 is SYGVKD in the germline V gene. V lost 3 bases to trimming and J lost 6 bases, with 9 bases between them. The CDR3 has 13 residues. The CDR3 DNA follows: TGTGCCATCAGTGAATACGAGGGTCAGCCCCAGCATTTT. It yields the protein CAISEYEGQPQHF.

As DNA, the CDR3 is TGTGCCAGCCCCTTGGGAGGGACTGGAAACACCATATATTTT. This sequence encodes CASPLGGTGNTIYF. The V call is TRBV7-9, the J call TRBJ1-3; D is unresolved. The CDR3 contains 14 residues. The V end was cut by 8 bases, the J end by 2 bases, with 13 bases between. Germline CDR1 and CDR2: SEHNR and FQNEAQ (reference sequence).

The V gene is TRBV5-1, the J gene TRBJ2-1; 10 bases map to TRBD2. This CDR3 comprises 16 residues. V shed 4 bases, J shed 4 bases, and the junction held 8 bases outside the gene matches. Germline CDR1 SGHRS, CDR2 YFSETQ. The CDR3 region is CASSPETSGVYNEQFF. The DNA for the CDR3 is TGCGCCAGCAGCCCCGAAACTAGCGGGGTTTACAATGAGCAGTTCTTC.

The chain links TRBV11-2 to TRBJ2-3; possible D gene TRBD1, 6 bases. The CDR3 sequence is 12 residues long. The ends were cut back, 6 bases at V and 5 bases at J, with 9 bases in the middle. The germline V gene has CDR1 SGHAT and CDR2 FQNNGV. This chain's CDR3 is CASSEGGDTQYF. The CDR3 DNA reads as TGTGCCAGCAGTGAAGGGGGAGATACGCAGTATTTT. The variable domain in full, with the rest retrieved from reference TRBV11-2 and TRBJ2-3, is EAGVAQSPRYKIIEKRQSVAFWCNPISGHATLYWYQQILGQGPKLLIQFQNNGVVDDSQLPKDRFSAERLKGVDSTLKIQPAKLEDSAVYLCASSEGGDTQYFGPGTRLTVL.

V is TRBV7-3 and J is TRBJ2-3; 13 nucleotides agree with TRBD2. The length of the CDR3 is 17 residues. Germline lookup yields CDR1 SGHTA and CDR2 FQGTGA. Trimming removed 5 bases from V and 1 base from J; junction bases left unmatched: 6. CDR3 in DNA: TGTGCCAGCAGCCCCTTCGGACTAGCGGGGGGCACAGATACGCAGTATTTT. This translates into CASSPFGLAGGTDTQYF.

V gene TRBV5-6 combines with J gene TRBJ1-1; the D is unclear. V lost 0 bases and J 2 bases, leaving 8 bases between the germline ends. The CDR3 runs 14 residues. Germline V gives CDR1 SGHDT, CDR2 YYEEEE. CDR3 in amino acids: CASSLGRRNTEAFF. The CDR3 bases are TGTGCCAGCAGCTTGGGGCGGAGAAACACTGAAGCTTTCTTT. Variable domain in full (rest from reference TRBV5-6 and TRBJ1-1): DAGVTQSPTHLIKTRGQQVTLRCSPKSGHDTVSWYQQALGQGPQFIFQYYEEEERQRGNFPDRFSGHQFPNYSSELNVNALLLGDSALYLCASSLGRRNTEAFFGQGTRLTVV.

This chain connects TRBV19 to TRBJ2-2; D remains ambiguous. CDR3 length: 14 residues. Germline lookup yields CDR1 LNHDA and CDR2 SQIVND (reference sequence). V was trimmed by 3 bases and J by 2 bases, leaving 7 bases between them. The CDR3 sequence is CASSMGSNTGELFF. Here the CDR3 DNA reads TGTGCCAGTAGTATGGGCAGCAACACCGGGGAGCTGTTTTTT.